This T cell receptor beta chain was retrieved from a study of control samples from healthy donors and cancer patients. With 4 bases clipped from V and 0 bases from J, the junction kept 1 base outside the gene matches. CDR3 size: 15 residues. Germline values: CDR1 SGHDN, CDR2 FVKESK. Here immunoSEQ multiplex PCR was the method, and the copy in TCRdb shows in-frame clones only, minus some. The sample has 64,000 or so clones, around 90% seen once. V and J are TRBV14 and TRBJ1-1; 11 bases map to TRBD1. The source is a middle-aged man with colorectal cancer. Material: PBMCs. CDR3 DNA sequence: TGTGCCAGCAGCCCGGACAGGGGGCTGAACACTGAAGCTTTCTTT. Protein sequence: CASSPDRGLNTEAFF.